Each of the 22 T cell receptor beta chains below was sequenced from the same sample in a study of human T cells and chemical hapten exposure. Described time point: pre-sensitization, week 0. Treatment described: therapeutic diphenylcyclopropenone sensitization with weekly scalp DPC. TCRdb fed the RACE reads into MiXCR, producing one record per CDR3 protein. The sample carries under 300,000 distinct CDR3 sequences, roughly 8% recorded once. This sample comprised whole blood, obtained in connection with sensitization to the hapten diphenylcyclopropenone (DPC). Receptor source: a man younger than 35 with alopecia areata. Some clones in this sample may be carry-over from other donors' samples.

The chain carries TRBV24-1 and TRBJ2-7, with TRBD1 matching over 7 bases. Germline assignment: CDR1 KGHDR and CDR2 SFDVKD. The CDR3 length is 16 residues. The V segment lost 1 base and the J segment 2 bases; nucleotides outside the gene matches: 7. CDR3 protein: CATSDFPRGQAYEQYV. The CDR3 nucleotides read TGTGCCACCAGTGATTTTCCCCGCGGACAGGCCTACGAGCAGTACGTC.

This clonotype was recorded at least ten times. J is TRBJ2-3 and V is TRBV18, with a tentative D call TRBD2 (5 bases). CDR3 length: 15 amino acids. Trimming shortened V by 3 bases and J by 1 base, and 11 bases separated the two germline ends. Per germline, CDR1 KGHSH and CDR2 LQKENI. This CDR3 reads CASSPLEGGTDTQYF. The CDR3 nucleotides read TGTGCCAGCTCACCCCTCGAGGGAGGCACAGATACGCAGTATTTT. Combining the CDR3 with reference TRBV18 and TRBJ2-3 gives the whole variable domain NAGVMQNPRHLVRRRGQEARLRCSPMKGHSHVYWYRQLPEEGLKFMVYLQKENIIDESGMPKERFSAEFPKEGPSILRIQQVVRGDSAAYFCASSPLEGGTDTQYFGPGTRLTVL.

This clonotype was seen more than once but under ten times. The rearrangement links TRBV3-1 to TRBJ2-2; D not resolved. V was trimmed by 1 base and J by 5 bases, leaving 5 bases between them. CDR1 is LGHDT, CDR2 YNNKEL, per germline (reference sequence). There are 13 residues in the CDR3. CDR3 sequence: CASSQVETGELFF. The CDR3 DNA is TGTGCCAGCAGCCAAGTGGAAACCGGGGAGCTGTTTTTT.

The CDR3 DNA is TGTGCCATCAGTGAGTCGGGGGTAGGAAGCAATCAGCCCCAGCATTTT. It translates to CAISESGVGSNQPQHF. The chain couples TRBV10-3 to TRBJ1-5; D perhaps matches TRBD1 (5 bases). V dropped 0 bases and J dropped 1 base, with 10 bases sitting between them. Germline V gives CDR1 ENHRY, CDR2 SYGVKD. The CDR3 has 16 residues.

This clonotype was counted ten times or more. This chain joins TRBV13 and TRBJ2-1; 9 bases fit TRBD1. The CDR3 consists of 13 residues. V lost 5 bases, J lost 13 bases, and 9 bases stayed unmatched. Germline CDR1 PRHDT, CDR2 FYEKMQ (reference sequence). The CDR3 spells CASSRDWGQGQFF. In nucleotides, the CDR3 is TGTGCCAGCAGCCGGGACTGGGGACAGGGTCAGTTCTTC.

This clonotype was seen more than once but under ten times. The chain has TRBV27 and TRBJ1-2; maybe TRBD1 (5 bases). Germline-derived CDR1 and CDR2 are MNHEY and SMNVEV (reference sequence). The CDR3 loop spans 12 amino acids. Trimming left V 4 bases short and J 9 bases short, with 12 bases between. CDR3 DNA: TGTGCCAGCAGTTCCCCGGGGGTCCGCTACACCTTC. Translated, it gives CASSSPGVRYTF.

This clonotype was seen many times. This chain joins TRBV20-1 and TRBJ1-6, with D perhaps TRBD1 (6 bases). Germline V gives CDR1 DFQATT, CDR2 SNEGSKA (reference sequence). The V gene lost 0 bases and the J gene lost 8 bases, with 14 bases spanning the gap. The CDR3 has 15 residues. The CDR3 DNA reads TGCAGTGCTAGAGATCCCCCGGGGGCGGATTCACCCCTCCACTTT. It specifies CSARDPPGADSPLHF.

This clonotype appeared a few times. The CDR3 DNA is TGTGCCAGTAGTATCGGCAGGGGTTCTTACAATGAGCAGTTCTTC. Translation gives CASSIGRGSYNEQFF. The V and J genes are TRBV19 and TRBJ2-1, with D perhaps TRBD1 (6 bases). Per the germline V gene, CDR1 is LNHDA and CDR2 is SQIVND (reference sequence). The CDR3 consists of 15 residues. Trimming pared 3 bases from V and 4 bases from J, leaving 13 bases between.

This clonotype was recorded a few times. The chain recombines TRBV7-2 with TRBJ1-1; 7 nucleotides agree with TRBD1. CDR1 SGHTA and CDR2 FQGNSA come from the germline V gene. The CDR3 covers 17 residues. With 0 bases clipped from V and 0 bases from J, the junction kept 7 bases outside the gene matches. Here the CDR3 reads CASSLALLGQMNTEAFF. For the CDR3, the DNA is TGTGCCAGCAGCTTAGCGCTTTTGGGACAGATGAACACTGAAGCTTTCTTT.

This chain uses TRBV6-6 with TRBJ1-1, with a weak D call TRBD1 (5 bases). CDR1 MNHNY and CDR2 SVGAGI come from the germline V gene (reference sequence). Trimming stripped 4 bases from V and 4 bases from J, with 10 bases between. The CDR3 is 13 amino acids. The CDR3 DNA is TGTGCCAGCAGTTTAGGGGTTTCCACTGAAGCTTTCTTT. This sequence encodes CASSLGVSTEAFF.

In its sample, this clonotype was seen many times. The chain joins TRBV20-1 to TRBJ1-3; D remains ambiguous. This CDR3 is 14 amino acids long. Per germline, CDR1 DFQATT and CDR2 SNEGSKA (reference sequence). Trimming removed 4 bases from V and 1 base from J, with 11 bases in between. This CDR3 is CSAKDGESGNTIYF. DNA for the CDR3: TGCAGTGCTAAAGACGGGGAATCTGGAAACACCATATATTTT.

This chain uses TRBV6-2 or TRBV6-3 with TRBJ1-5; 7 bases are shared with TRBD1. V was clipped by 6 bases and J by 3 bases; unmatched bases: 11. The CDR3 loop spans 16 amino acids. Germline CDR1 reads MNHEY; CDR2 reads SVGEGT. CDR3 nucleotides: TGTGCCAGCAGCCTACGAGAGGGACAGACCAATCAGCCCCAGCATTTT. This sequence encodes CASSLREGQTNQPQHF.

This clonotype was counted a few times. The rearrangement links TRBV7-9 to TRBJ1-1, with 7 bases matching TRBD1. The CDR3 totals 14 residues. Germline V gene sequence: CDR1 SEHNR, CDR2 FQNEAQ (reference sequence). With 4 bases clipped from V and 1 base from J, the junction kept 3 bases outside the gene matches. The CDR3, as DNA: TGTGCCAGCAGCTGGAGACAGGGGAACACTGAAGCTTTCTTT. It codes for CASSWRQGNTEAFF. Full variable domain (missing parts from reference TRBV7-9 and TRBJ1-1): DTGVSQNPRHKITKRGQNVTFRCDPISEHNRLYWYRQTLGQGPEFLTYFQNEAQLEKSRLLSDRFSAERPKGSFSTLEIQRTEQGDSAMYLCASSWRQGNTEAFFGQGTRLTVV.

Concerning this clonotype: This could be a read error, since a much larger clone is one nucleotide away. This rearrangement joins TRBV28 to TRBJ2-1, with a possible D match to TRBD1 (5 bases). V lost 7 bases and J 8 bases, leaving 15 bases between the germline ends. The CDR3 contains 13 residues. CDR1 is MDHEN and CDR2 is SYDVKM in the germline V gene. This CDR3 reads CASISQVWDEQFF. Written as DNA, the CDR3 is TGTGCCAGCATATCACAGGTATGGGATGAGCAGTTCTTC.

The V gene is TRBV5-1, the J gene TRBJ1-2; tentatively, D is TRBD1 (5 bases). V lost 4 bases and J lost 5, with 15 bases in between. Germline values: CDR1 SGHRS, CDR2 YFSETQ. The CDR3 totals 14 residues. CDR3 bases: TGCGCCAGCAGCCGGGACCACTTCCAGTATGGCTACACCTTC. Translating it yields CASSRDHFQYGYTF.

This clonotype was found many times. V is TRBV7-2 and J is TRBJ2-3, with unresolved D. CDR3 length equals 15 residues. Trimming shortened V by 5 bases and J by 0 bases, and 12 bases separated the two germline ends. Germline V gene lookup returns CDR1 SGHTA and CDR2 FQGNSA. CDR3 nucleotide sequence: TGTGCCAGCAGCCCACAACTCCTTAGCACAGATACGCAGTATTTT. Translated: CASSPQLLSTDTQYF.

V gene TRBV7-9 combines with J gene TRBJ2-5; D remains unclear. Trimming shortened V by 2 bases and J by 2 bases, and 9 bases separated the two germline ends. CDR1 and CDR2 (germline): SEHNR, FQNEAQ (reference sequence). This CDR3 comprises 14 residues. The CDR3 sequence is CASSLSFFQETQYF. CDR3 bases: TGTGCCAGCAGCTTATCGTTCTTTCAAGAGACCCAGTACTTC.

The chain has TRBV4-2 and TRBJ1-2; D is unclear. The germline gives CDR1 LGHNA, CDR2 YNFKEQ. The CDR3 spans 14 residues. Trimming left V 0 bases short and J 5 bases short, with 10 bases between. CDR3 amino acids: CASSQERVRYGYTF. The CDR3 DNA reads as TGTGCCAGCAGCCAAGAACGCGTCCGGTATGGCTACACCTTC.

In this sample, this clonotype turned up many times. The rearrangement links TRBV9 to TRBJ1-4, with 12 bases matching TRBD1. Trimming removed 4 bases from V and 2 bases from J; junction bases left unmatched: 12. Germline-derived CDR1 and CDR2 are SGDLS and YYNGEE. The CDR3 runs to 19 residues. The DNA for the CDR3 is TGTGCCAGCAGCTCCGAAGGGACAGGGGGCGTGTGGACTAATGAAAAACTGTTTTTT. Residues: CASSSEGTGGVWTNEKLFF.

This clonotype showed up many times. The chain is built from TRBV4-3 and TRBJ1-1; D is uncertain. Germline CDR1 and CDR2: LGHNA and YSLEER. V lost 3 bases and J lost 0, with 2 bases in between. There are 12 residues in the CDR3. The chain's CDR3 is CASSHMNTEAFF. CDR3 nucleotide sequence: TGCGCCAGCAGCCACATGAACACTGAAGCTTTCTTT.

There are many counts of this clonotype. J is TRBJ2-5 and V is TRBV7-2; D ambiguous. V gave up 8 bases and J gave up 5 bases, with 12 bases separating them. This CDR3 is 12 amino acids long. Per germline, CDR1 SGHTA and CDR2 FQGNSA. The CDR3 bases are TGTGCCAGCTCTCTGTCGAGGGAGACCCAGTACTTC. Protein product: CASSLSRETQYF.

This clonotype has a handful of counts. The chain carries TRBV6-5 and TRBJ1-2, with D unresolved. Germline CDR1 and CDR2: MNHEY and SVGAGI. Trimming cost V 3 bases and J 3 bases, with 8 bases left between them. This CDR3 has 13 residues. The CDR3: CASSYRQYYGYTF. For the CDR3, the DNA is TGTGCCAGCAGTTATCGCCAATACTATGGCTACACCTTC.